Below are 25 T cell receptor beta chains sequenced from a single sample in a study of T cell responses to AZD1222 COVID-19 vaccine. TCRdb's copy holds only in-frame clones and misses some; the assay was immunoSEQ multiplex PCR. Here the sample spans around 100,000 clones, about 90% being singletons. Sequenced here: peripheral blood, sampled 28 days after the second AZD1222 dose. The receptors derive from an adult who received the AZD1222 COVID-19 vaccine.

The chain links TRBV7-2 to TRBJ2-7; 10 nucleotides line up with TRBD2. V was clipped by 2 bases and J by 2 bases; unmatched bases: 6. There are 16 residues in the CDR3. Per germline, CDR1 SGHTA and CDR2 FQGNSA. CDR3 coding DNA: TGTGCCAGCAGCTTATTCGCTAGCGGGAGCGCCTACGAGCAGTACTTC. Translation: CASSLFASGSAYEQYF.

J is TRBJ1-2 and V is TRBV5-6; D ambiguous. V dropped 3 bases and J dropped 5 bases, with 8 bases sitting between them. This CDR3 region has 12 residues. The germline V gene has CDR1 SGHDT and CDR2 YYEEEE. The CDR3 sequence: CASSSGGYGYTF. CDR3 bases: TGTGCCAGCAGCTCGGGAGGGTATGGCTACACCTTC.

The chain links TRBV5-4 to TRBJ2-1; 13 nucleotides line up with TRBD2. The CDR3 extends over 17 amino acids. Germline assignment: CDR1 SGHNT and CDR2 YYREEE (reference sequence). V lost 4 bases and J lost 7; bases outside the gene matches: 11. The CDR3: CASSRGLAGVEGNEQFF. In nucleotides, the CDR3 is TGTGCCAGCAGCAGAGGACTAGCGGGGGTTGAGGGGAATGAGCAGTTCTTC.

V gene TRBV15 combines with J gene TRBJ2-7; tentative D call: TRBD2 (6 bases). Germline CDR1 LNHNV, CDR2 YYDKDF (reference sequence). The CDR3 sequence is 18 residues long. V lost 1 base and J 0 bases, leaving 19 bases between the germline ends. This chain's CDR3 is CATSRGPSGGSGSYEQYF. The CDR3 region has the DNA TGTGCCACCAGCAGAGGGCCGTCCGGGGGTAGCGGCTCCTACGAGCAGTACTTC.

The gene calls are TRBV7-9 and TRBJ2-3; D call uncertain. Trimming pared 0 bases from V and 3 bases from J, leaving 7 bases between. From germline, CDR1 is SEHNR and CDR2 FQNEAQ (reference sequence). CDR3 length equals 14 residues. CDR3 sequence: CASSLAIPTDTQYF. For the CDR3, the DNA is TGTGCCAGCAGCTTAGCAATTCCAACAGATACGCAGTATTTT.

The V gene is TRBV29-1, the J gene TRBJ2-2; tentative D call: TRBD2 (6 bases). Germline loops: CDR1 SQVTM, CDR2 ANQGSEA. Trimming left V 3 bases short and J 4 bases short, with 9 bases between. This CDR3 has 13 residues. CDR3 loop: CSVDRRATGELFF. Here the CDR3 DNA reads TGCAGCGTTGATAGGAGGGCCACCGGGGAGCTGTTTTTT.

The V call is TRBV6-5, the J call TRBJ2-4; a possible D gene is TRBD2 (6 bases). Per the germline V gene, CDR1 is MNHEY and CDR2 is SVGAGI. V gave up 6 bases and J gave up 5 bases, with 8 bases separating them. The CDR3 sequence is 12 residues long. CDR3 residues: CASSREQNIQYF. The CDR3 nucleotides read TGTGCCAGCAGCCGGGAGCAAAACATTCAGTACTTC.

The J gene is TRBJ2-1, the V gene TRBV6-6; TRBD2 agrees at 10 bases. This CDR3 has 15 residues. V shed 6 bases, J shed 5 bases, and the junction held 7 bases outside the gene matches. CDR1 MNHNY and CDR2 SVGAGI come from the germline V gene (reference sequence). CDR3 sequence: CASSLTSGIHNEQFF. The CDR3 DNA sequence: TGTGCCAGCAGCCTAACTAGCGGGATTCACAATGAGCAGTTCTTC.

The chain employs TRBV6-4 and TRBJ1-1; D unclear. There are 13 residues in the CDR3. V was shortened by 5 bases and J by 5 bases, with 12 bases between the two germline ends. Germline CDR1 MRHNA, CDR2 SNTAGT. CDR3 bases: TGTGCCAGCAGTCCTACTATCCAGACTGAAGCTTTCTTT. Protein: CASSPTIQTEAFF.

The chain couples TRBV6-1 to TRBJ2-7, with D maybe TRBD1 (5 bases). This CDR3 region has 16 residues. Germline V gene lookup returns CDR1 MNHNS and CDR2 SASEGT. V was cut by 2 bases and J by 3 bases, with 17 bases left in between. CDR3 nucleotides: TGTGCCAGCAGTGAAAGGGGCGAAATACCCAGCTACGAGCAGTACTTC. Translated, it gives CASSERGEIPSYEQYF.

CDR3 amino acids: CASSSTNEQFF. CDR3 DNA: TGTGCCAGCAGCTCGACCAATGAGCAGTTCTTC. This chain links TRBV7-8 with TRBJ2-1, with D unresolved. Germline values: CDR1 SGHVS, CDR2 FQNEAQ. This CDR3 spans 11 amino acids. V was shortened by 4 bases and J by 6 bases, with 4 bases between the two germline ends.

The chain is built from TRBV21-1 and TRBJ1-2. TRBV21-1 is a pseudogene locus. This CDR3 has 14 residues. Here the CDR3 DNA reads TGTGCCAGCAGCAAAGTACGGCAGAACTATGGCTACACCTTC. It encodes CASSKVRQNYGYTF.

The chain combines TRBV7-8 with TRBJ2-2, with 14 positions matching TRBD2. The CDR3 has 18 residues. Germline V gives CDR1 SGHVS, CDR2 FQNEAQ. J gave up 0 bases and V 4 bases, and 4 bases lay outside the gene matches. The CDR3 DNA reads TGTGCCAGCAGCTCTGGACTAGCGGGAGGATCGAACACCGGGGAGCTGTTTTTT. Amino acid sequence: CASSSGLAGGSNTGELFF.

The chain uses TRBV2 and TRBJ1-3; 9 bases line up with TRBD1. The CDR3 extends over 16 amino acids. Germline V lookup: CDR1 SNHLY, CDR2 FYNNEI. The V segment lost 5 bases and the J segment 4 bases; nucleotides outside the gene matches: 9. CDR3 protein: CASSPAGTGLGNTIYF. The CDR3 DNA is TGTGCCAGCAGTCCCGCCGGGACAGGGTTGGGAAACACCATATATTTT.

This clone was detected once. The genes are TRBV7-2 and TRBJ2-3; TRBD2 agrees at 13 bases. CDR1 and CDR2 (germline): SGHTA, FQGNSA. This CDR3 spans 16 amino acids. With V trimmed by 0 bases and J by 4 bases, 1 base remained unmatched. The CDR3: CASSLAGTSGADTQYF. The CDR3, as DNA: TGTGCCAGCAGCTTAGCCGGGACTAGCGGGGCAGATACGCAGTATTTT.

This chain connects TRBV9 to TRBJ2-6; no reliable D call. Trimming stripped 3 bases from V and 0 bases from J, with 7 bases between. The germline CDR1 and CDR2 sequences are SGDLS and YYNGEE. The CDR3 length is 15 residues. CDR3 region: CASSDLSSGANVLTF. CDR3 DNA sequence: TGTGCCAGCAGCGACCTCAGCTCTGGGGCCAACGTCCTGACTTTC.

CDR3 loop: CASSEVSPGGGTEAFF. The DNA of the CDR3 is TGTGCCAGCAGTGAAGTTTCCCCAGGGGGTGGTACTGAAGCTTTCTTT. V and J are TRBV2 and TRBJ1-1; TRBD1 aligns across 7 bases. Germline CDR1 is SNHLY and CDR2 is FYNNEI. V lost 1 base to trimming and J lost 5 bases; unmatched junction nucleotides: 10. The CDR3 runs 16 residues. Supplemented by reference TRBV2 and TRBJ1-1, the full variable domain reads EPEVTQTPSHQVTQMGQEVILRCVPISNHLYFYWYRQILGQKVEFLVSFYNNEISEKSEIFDDQFSVERPDGSNFTLKIRSTKLEDSAMYFCASSEVSPGGGTEAFFGQGTRLTVV.

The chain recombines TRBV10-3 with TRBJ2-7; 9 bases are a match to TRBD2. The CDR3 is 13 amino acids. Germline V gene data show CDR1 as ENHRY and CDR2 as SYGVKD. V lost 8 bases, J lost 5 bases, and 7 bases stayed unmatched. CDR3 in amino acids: CAIQPGTSNEQYF. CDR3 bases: TGTGCCATCCAACCGGGGACTAGCAACGAGCAGTACTTC.

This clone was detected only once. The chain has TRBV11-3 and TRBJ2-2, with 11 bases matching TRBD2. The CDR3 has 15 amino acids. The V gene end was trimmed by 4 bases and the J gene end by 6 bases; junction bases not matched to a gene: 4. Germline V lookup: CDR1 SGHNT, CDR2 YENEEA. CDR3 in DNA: TGTGCCAGCAGCTCATTAGCGGGAGGGCCCGGGGAGCTGTTTTTT. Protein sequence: CASSSLAGGPGELFF.

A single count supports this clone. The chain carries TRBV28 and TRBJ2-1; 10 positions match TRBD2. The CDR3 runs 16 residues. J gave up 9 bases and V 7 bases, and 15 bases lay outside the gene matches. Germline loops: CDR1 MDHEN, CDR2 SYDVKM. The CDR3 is CASIPRLGTSVSEQFF. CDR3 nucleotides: TGTGCCAGCATTCCTCGGTTGGGGACTAGCGTAAGTGAGCAGTTCTTC.

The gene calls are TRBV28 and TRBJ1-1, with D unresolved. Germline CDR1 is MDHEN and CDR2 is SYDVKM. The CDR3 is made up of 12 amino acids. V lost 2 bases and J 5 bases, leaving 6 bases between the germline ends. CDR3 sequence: CASSLVGTEAFF. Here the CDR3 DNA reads TGTGCCAGCAGTTTAGTGGGTACTGAAGCTTTCTTT.

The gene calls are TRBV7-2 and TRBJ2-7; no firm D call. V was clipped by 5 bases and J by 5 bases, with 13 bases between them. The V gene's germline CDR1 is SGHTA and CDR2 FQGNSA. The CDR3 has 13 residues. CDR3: CASSPSSMNEQYF. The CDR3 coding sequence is TGTGCCAGCAGCCCAAGTAGTATGAACGAGCAGTACTTC.

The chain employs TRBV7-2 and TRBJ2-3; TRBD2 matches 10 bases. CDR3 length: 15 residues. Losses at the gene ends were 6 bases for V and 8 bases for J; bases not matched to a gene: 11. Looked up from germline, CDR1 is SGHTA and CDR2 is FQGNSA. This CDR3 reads CASSSFLAGASTQYF. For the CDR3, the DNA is TGTGCCAGCAGTTCCTTCCTAGCGGGAGCCAGTACGCAGTATTTT.

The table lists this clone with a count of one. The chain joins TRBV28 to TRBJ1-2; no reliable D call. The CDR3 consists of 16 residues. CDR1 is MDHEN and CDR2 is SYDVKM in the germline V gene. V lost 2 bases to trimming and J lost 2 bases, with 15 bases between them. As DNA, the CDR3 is TGTGCCAGCAGTTTAAGAGGCGTTGGACGGAACTATGGCTACACCTTC. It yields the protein CASSLRGVGRNYGYTF.

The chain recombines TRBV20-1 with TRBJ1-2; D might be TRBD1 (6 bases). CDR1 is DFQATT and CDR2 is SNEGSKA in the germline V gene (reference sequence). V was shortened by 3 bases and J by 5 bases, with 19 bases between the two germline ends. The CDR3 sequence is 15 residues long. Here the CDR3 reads CSASLYVTGHYGYTF. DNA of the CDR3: TGCAGTGCTAGTCTTTATGTGACAGGCCATTATGGCTACACCTTC.